These T cell receptor beta chains were read from a single sample in a study of T cell changes during pregnancy in multiple sclerosis. Only in-frame clones appear in the TCRdb table, and some are missing; sequencing was by immunoSEQ multiplex PCR. The sample yields about 83,000 clones, over 90% seen once. Sequences were derived from peripheral blood, sampled in the second trimester of pregnancy. All receptors derive from a female donor with multiple sclerosis, enrolled in a pregnancy study. Both conserved end residues are part of each CDR3. Each record gives: V gene, D gene, clone size, J gene, CDR3 DNA, CDR3 protein. D genes are given only for firm matches. Size tells how often a clone was seen (once, few, many) or the class of an expanded clone, and some rows leave it out.

V: TRBV9
D: TRBD1
size: -
J: TRBJ2-1
DNA: TGTGCCAGCAGCCCAGGGACAGGGCCTACTTACAATGAGCAGTTCTTC
CDR3: CASSPGTGPTYNEQFF

V: TRBV18
D: TRBD1
size: -
J: TRBJ1-1
DNA: TGTGCCAGCTCACCCGAGACAGGGGGCGGTTTGGCCACTGAAGCTTTCTTT
CDR3: CASSPETGGGLATEAFF

V: TRBV6-1
D: -
size: -
J: TRBJ1-5
DNA: TGTGCCAGCAGTGCGCGACAGTTTAGCAATCAGCCCCAGCATTTT
CDR3: CASSARQFSNQPQHF

V: TRBV5-1
D: TRBD2
size: -
J: TRBJ2-1
DNA: TGCGCCAGCAGCTTGTCGCCACCGGGACTAGCCTACAATGAGCAGTTCTTC
CDR3: CASSLSPPGLAYNEQFF

V: TRBV6-1
D: -
size: -
J: TRBJ2-2
DNA: TGTGCCAGCAGTGAGGGTACTACGAACACCGGGGAGCTGTTTTTT
CDR3: CASSEGTTNTGELFF

V: TRBV14
D: -
size: once
J: TRBJ1-4
DNA: TGTGCCAGCAGCCAAGACTCGGGAATCGAGGAGGCGAGTGAAAAACTGTTTTTT
CDR3: CASSQDSGIEEASEKLFF

V: TRBV28
D: TRBD1
size: -
J: TRBJ2-1
DNA: TGTGCCAGCAGTTTCCGGGACAGGGAATCGGCAAATGAGCAGTTCTTC
CDR3: CASSFRDRESANEQFF

V: TRBV18
D: -
size: once
J: TRBJ2-2
DNA: TGTGCCAGCTCACCAGCCGGGAACACCGGGGAGCTGTTTTTT
CDR3: CASSPAGNTGELFF

V: TRBV6-1
D: TRBD1
size: -
J: TRBJ1-5
DNA: TGTGCCAGCAGTGACCCAGGGGGCTTTCAGCCCCAGCATTTT
CDR3: CASSDPGGFQPQHF

V: TRBV5-4
D: -
size: -
J: TRBJ2-7
DNA: TGTGCCAGCAGCGGCCAGGGGGGCTACGAGCAGTACTTC
CDR3: CASSGQGGYEQYF

V: TRBV5-1
D: -
size: once
J: TRBJ1-2
DNA: TGCGCCAGCAGCTTGGCCAGAAACTATGGCTACACCTTC
CDR3: CASSLARNYGYTF

V: TRBV19
D: -
size: -
J: TRBJ1-4
DNA: TGTGCCAGTAGAGACACGGAAAAACTGTTTTTT
CDR3: CASRDTEKLFF

V: TRBV15
D: TRBD2
size: once
J: TRBJ2-7
DNA: TGTGCCACCAGCAGAGCAGCGGGAAGCTACGAGCAGTACTTC
CDR3: CATSRAAGSYEQYF

V: TRBV30
D: TRBD2
size: -
J: TRBJ2-3
DNA: TGTGCCTGGAGTGGGGAGGGGACAGATACGCAGTATTTT
CDR3: CAWSGEGTDTQYF

V: TRBV28
D: TRBD1
size: -
J: TRBJ2-2
DNA: TGTGCCAGCAGTTTTGGAGACAGGGGATTAACCGGGGAGCTGTTTTTT
CDR3: CASSFGDRGLTGELFF

V: TRBV18
D: -
size: -
J: TRBJ2-7
DNA: TGTGCCAGCTCACCCCAGGGGACGACGTACGAGCAGTACTTC
CDR3: CASSPQGTTYEQYF

V: TRBV27
D: -
size: -
J: TRBJ2-7
DNA: TGTGCCAGCAGCCCCCTGGGAGTTAGATACGAGCAGTACTTC
CDR3: CASSPLGVRYEQYF

V: TRBV15
D: -
size: -
J: TRBJ2-3
DNA: TGTGCCACCAGCAGGGAGGCTGGGCCCCTCACAGATACGCAGTATTTT
CDR3: CATSREAGPLTDTQYF

V: TRBV27
D: TRBD2
size: once
J: TRBJ2-1
DNA: TGTGCCAGCAGTCACGGACTAGCTGAGTTCTTC
CDR3: CASSHGLAEFF

V: TRBV19
D: -
size: -
J: TRBJ2-7
DNA: TGTGCCAGTAGTATAATTGGGGGGAGGGAGCAGTACTTC
CDR3: CASSIIGGREQYF

V: TRBV5-1
D: -
size: once
J: TRBJ1-1
DNA: TGCGCCAGCAGCTTGACTTTCCGGGGGACGGACTCAGAAGCTTTCTTT
CDR3: CASSLTFRGTDSEAFF

V: TRBV19
D: TRBD1
size: -
J: TRBJ1-3
DNA: TGTGCCAGTAGTTGGGACAGCTCTGGAAACACCATATATTTT
CDR3: CASSWDSSGNTIYF

V: TRBV7-9
D: TRBD1
size: -
J: TRBJ1-1
DNA: TGTGCCAGCAGCCGTACGGACAGGGGGGTAACTGAAGCTTTCTTT
CDR3: CASSRTDRGVTEAFF

V: TRBV27
D: -
size: -
J: TRBJ2-3
DNA: TGTGCCAGCAGCCTTTTAGGAGGGCCTGCTACGCAGTATTTT
CDR3: CASSLLGGPATQYF

V: TRBV30
D: TRBD1
size: -
J: TRBJ1-1
DNA: TGTGCCTGGGCTGACAGGGAGATGAACACTGAAGCTTTCTTT
CDR3: CAWADREMNTEAFF

V: TRBV19
D: TRBD1
size: -
J: TRBJ2-2
DNA: TGTGCCAGTAAACCACAGGGGGCTGGGACCGGGGAGCTGTTTTTT
CDR3: CASKPQGAGTGELFF

V: TRBV6-1
D: TRBD2
size: -
J: TRBJ2-1
DNA: TGTGCCAGCAGTGATACGGGAGGACCCTACAATGAGCAGTTCTTC
CDR3: CASSDTGGPYNEQFF

V: TRBV10-3
D: TRBD2
size: -
J: TRBJ2-7
DNA: TGTGCCATCAGGGGAGGGACGCTGGGCTCCTACGAGCAGTACTTC
CDR3: CAIRGGTLGSYEQYF

V: TRBV7-8
D: -
size: -
J: TRBJ1-5
DNA: TGTGCCAGCAGCTTATCACTATCGGGGTTACAACAGCCCCAGCATTTT
CDR3: CASSLSLSGLQQPQHF

V: TRBV9
D: -
size: once
J: TRBJ2-1
DNA: TGTGCCAGCAGCCTCGGACAGACACCGTACAATGAGCAGTTCTTC
CDR3: CASSLGQTPYNEQFF

V: TRBV28
D: TRBD2
size: -
J: TRBJ2-5
DNA: TGTGCCAGCAGTACGATAACTAGCGGCCAAGAGACCCAGTACTTC
CDR3: CASSTITSGQETQYF

V: TRBV9
D: TRBD1
size: -
J: TRBJ2-3
DNA: TGTGCCAGCAGCGGACCGACAGGGGTCGGCACAGATACGCAGTATTTT
CDR3: CASSGPTGVGTDTQYF

V: TRBV7-9
D: -
size: -
J: TRBJ2-3
DNA: TGTGCCAGCAGCTTAGCGGGAGCGACAGATACGCAGTATTTT
CDR3: CASSLAGATDTQYF

V: TRBV7-2
D: -
size: -
J: TRBJ1-5
DNA: TGTGCCAGCAGCCCTCCGGCAGCGGTAGGCCAGCCCCAGCATTTT
CDR3: CASSPPAAVGQPQHF

V: TRBV4-2
D: TRBD2
size: -
J: TRBJ2-7
DNA: TGTGCCAGCAGCCAAGAGGGGACTAAGCAAAACGAGCAGTACTTC
CDR3: CASSQEGTKQNEQYF

V: TRBV27
D: TRBD1
size: -
J: TRBJ2-7
DNA: TGTGCCAGCAGTCCGACCGGGACAGGGGGCAACGAGCAGTACTTC
CDR3: CASSPTGTGGNEQYF

V: TRBV6-5
D: -
size: -
J: TRBJ2-5
DNA: TGTGCCAGCAGTTACAGTATAGTCCAAGAGACCCAGTACTTC
CDR3: CASSYSIVQETQYF

V: TRBV6-1
D: -
size: few
J: TRBJ1-2
DNA: TGTGCCAGCAGTGGATACAGAGAACGGCTCAACTATGGCTACACCTTC
CDR3: CASSGYRERLNYGYTF

V: TRBV6-5
D: -
size: -
J: TRBJ2-7
DNA: TGTGCCAGCAGTTACTCGTCGGGGACATATCACTACGAGCAGTACTTC
CDR3: CASSYSSGTYHYEQYF

V: TRBV9
D: -
size: -
J: TRBJ2-7
DNA: TGTGCCAGCAGCGTTGGCAGGGTAGTGGGCGAGCAGTACTTC
CDR3: CASSVGRVVGEQYF

V: TRBV28
D: TRBD1
size: -
J: TRBJ1-2
DNA: TGTGCCAGCAGTTTAAGAACAGGGGTGAACTATGGCTACACCTTC
CDR3: CASSLRTGVNYGYTF

V: TRBV6-1
D: -
size: -
J: TRBJ1-2
DNA: TGTGCCAGCAGTGAAGACAGGAGCTTTGGCTACACCTTC
CDR3: CASSEDRSFGYTF

V: TRBV7-2
D: -
size: -
J: TRBJ1-1
DNA: TGTGCCAGCAGCCGAGCGTTAGGGGTCACTGAAGCTTTCTTT
CDR3: CASSRALGVTEAFF

V: TRBV21-1
D: -
size: -
J: TRBJ2-5
DNA: TGTGCCAGCAGCAAAGGGGGGTATTATATGGACAGGGGCCTCGAAGAGACCCAGTACTTC
CDR3: CASSKGGYYMDRGLEETQYF

V: TRBV28
D: -
size: -
J: TRBJ1-1
DNA: TGTGCCAGCAGTTTGGGCACGCCGGCGACGGCTTTCTTT
CDR3: CASSLGTPATAFF

V: TRBV19
D: TRBD1
size: -
J: TRBJ1-5
DNA: TGTGCCAGTAGACCGACAGGGGGGATTAGCAATCAGCCCCAGCATTTT
CDR3: CASRPTGGISNQPQHF

V: TRBV7-6
D: -
size: -
J: TRBJ2-5
DNA: TGTGCCAGCAGCTTAGCGAAGGGGGAGTTGCAGACCCAGTACTTC
CDR3: CASSLAKGELQTQYF

V: TRBV5-3
D: -
size: -
J: TRBJ2-7
DNA: TGTGCCAGAAGCCCCTCGTCCCTAAGGCGGCGCGAGCAGTACTTC
CDR3: CARSPSSLRRREQYF

V: TRBV6-6
D: TRBD2
size: -
J: TRBJ2-1
DNA: TGTGCCAGCAGTTACTTCCTAGCGGGCAATGAGCAGTTCTTC
CDR3: CASSYFLAGNEQFF

V: TRBV4-1
D: TRBD1
size: -
J: TRBJ1-4
DNA: TGCGCCAGCCGCCATGGGACAGAAAATGAAAAACTGTTTTTT
CDR3: CASRHGTENEKLFF

V: TRBV5-6
D: -
size: -
J: TRBJ2-3
DNA: TGTGCCAGCAGCCGGCCCGGTGCCCCGCTAGGAACAGATACGCAGTATTTT
CDR3: CASSRPGAPLGTDTQYF

V: TRBV10-2
D: TRBD1
size: -
J: TRBJ1-2
DNA: TGCGCCAGCAGCGAAGGGACAGGGGGATTTTATGGCTACACCTTC
CDR3: CASSEGTGGFYGYTF

V: TRBV6-6
D: -
size: -
J: TRBJ1-3
DNA: TGTGCCAGCAGCCCGAGGGCTGGAAACACCATATATTTT
CDR3: CASSPRAGNTIYF

V: TRBV19
D: TRBD1
size: -
J: TRBJ1-1
DNA: TGTGCCAGTAGTATGGAGGACAGGCGAGGGACTGAAGCTTTCTTT
CDR3: CASSMEDRRGTEAFF

V: TRBV28
D: -
size: -
J: TRBJ2-7
DNA: TGTGCCAGCAGTTCTGATTGGGTGAGGAACTTC
CDR3: CASSSDWVRNF